This T cell receptor beta chain emerged from a study of blood T cell repertoires in COVID-19. Study details: Italy, Spain and the United States were the sources of the convalescent and acute COVID-19 samples. From T cells, B-cell-depleted T cells, or PBMCs came the material, which was cDNA or gDNA.

The method was immunoSEQ multiplex PCR; TCRdb's version includes in-frame clones alone and lacks a portion of them. The sample has under 250,000 clones; 83% are singletons. The CDR3 sequence is 15 residues long. CDR1 and CDR2 from the germline V gene are SGHDN and FVKESK. J lost 1 base, V lost 4 bases, and 5 bases had no gene match. Those enrolled, adults aged about 18 to 95 years, came from about two dozen US areas. Donors were grouped by their self-reported clinical history. This chain connects TRBV14 to TRBJ2-5, with 8 bases aligning to TRBD2. The specimen was PBMCs or T cells enriched from blood (not recorded which). The sequence came from a woman aged 45-59 years who had been exposed to COVID-19. CDR3 protein: CASSLLSGVQETQYF. CDR3 nucleotides: TGTGCCAGCAGCCTCCTTAGCGGGGTCCAAGAGACCCAGTACTTC.